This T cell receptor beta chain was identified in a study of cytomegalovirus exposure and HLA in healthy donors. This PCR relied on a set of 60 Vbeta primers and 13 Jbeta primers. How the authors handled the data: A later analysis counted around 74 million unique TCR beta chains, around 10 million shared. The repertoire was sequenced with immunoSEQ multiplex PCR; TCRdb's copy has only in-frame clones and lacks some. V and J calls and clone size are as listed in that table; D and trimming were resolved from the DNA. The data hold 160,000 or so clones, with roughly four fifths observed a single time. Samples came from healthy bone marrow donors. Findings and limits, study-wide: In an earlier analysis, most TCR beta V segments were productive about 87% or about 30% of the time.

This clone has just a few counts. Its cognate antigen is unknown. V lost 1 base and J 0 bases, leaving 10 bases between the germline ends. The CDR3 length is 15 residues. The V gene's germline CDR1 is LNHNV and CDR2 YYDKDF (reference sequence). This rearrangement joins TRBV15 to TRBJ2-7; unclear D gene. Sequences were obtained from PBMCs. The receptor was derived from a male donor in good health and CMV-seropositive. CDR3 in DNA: TGTGCCACCAGCAGAGGGCGGCTGGTCTCCTACGAGCAGTACTTC. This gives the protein CATSRGRLVSYEQYF.